The 14 T cell receptor beta chains given below trace back to one sample, sequenced in a study of blood T cells in healthy people across ages. Combining a sample-barcoded 5' primer with a J-beta primer mix, a second PCR ran for 7 to 11 cycles. Via MiXCR, TCRdb re-called the 5' RACE reads, giving one row per CDR3 protein. The data contain more than 800,000 distinct CDR3 sequences, around 26% of them singletons. The sample taken for sequencing was blood. The receptor set was obtained from a woman aged 80 or older in good health.

This clonotype was found many times. The V and J genes are TRBV12-3 or TRBV12-4 and TRBJ2-7; 8 positions agree with TRBD1. V lost 6 bases, J lost 2 bases, and 6 bases stayed unmatched. The CDR3 is 14 amino acids. CDR3 sequence reads: CASSRRDRPYEQYF. The CDR3 region has the DNA TGTGCCAGCAGCCGCCGGGACAGGCCCTACGAGCAGTACTTC.

The table lists this clonotype with many counts. The genes are TRBV5-6 and TRBJ2-3; D is ambiguous. Germline loops: CDR1 SGHDT, CDR2 YYEEEE. This CDR3 is built from 14 residues. V lost 4 bases and J lost 0, with 9 bases in between. The DNA for the CDR3 is TGTGCCAGCAGCCCTAGACCAAGCACAGATACGCAGTATTTT. Its translation: CASSPRPSTDTQYF.

This clonotype occurred many times. The chain links TRBV5-1 to TRBJ2-3; D gene uncertain. Deletions cut 5 bases from V and 6 bases from J, with 16 bases between. The CDR3 has 14 residues. The V gene's germline CDR1 is SGHRS and CDR2 YFSETQ. CDR3 amino acids: CASRYRTSLDTQYF. CDR3 DNA: TGCGCCAGCAGGTATAGGACCTCCCTGGATACGCAGTATTTT.

This clonotype has just a few counts. V is TRBV2 and J is TRBJ1-5, with D possibly matching TRBD1 (5 bases). The V and J ends lost 6 bases and 4 bases respectively, with 13 bases between them. CDR1 and CDR2 from the germline V gene are SNHLY and FYNNEI. The CDR3 consists of 14 residues. For the CDR3, the DNA is TGTGCCAGCAGCAGGGATTGGGGGAATCAGCCCCAGCATTTT. Protein sequence: CASSRDWGNQPQHF.

This clonotype showed up many times. The chain joins TRBV2 to TRBJ2-3; D is uncertain. Trimming shortened V by 0 bases and J by 1 base, and 8 bases separated the two germline ends. Germline CDR1 SNHLY, CDR2 FYNNEI. The CDR3 totals 15 residues. Here the CDR3 reads CASSEAGLGTDTQYF. For the CDR3, the DNA is TGTGCCAGCAGTGAAGCGGGGTTGGGCACAGATACGCAGTATTTT.

This clonotype was seen many times. V usage is TRBV7-2 and J usage is TRBJ2-7, with D possibly being TRBD1 (5 bases). V was shortened by 6 bases and J by 5 bases, with 14 bases between the two germline ends. The CDR3 sequence is 13 residues long. The germline CDR1 and CDR2 sequences are SGHTA and FQGNSA. CDR3 coding DNA: TGTGCCAGCAGGGCCCCGGTAGGGGACGAGCAGTACTTC. Its protein product is CASRAPVGDEQYF.

This clonotype was detected only a few times. A much bigger clone sits one base away, suggesting this may be a read error. The V and J genes are TRBV20-1 and TRBJ2-7; TRBD1 might be the D (5 bases). The CDR3 is 15 residues long. Germline CDR1 and CDR2: DFQATT and SNEGSKA (reference sequence). This CDR3 is CSARVRTKGNYVQYF. Written as DNA, the CDR3 is TGCAGTGCTAGAGTGAGAACGAAGGGGAACTACGTGCAGTACTTC.

Worth noting for this clonotype: A single base separates this from a much larger clone, so it may be a read error. J is TRBJ1-4 and V is TRBV12-3 or TRBV12-4, with 8 bases lining up with TRBD1. This CDR3 has 15 residues. Trimming removed 6 bases from V and 10 bases from J; junction bases left unmatched: 13. CDR3 DNA: TGTGCCAGCAGCGCCCCCGACAGGGGCAGAGGAAAACTGTTTTTT. Translated: CASSAPDRGRGKLFF.

This clonotype occurred a few times. CDR3: CATSRASGGASEQFF. CDR3 coding DNA: TGTGCCACCAGCAGGGCTAGCGGGGGGGCTAGTGAGCAGTTCTTC. This sequence joins TRBV15 and TRBJ2-1; TRBD2 agrees at 12 bases. V dropped 3 bases and J dropped 9; count of bases not matched to a gene: 6. Germline V CDR1 and CDR2: LNHNV, YYDKDF (reference sequence). CDR3 length equals 15 residues.

This clonotype was detected ten times or more. The chain combines TRBV6-5 with TRBJ2-7, with D possibly being TRBD1 (6 bases). CDR1 is MNHEY and CDR2 is SVGAGI in the germline V gene. V was clipped by 6 bases and J by 1 base, with 16 bases between them. This CDR3 comprises 15 residues. CDR3 coding DNA: TGTGCCAGCAGGCCTCGGCAGGGGTTTTCCTACGAGCAGTACTTC. Protein sequence: CASRPRQGFSYEQYF.

V and J are TRBV5-1 and TRBJ2-5, with a tentative D call TRBD1 (5 bases). V dropped 5 bases and J dropped 3 bases, with 11 bases sitting between them. The CDR3 has 13 amino acids. CDR1 is SGHRS, CDR2 YFSETQ, per germline. CDR3 region: CASRGRIEETQYF. Here the CDR3 DNA reads TGCGCCAGCAGGGGGCGGATCGAAGAGACCCAGTACTTC.

This clonotype was seen many times. The chain carries TRBV7-2 and TRBJ1-5; TRBD1 is a possible D gene (6 bases). V was cut by 1 base and J by 2 bases, with 9 bases left in between. This CDR3 region has 15 residues. Germline V gene sequence: CDR1 SGHTA, CDR2 FQGNSA. This CDR3 reads CASSLVSGGNQPQHF. The CDR3, as DNA: TGTGCCAGCAGCTTAGTTTCAGGGGGCAATCAGCCCCAGCATTTT.

This clonotype was picked up a small number of times. The V and J genes are TRBV9 and TRBJ2-3; D perhaps matches TRBD2 (5 bases). Germline V lookup: CDR1 SGDLS, CDR2 YYNGEE. The CDR3 totals 14 residues. The V gene lost 7 bases and the J gene lost 2 bases, with 14 bases spanning the gap. The CDR3 sequence is CASARADDTDTQYF. CDR3 bases: TGTGCCAGCGCGAGGGCGGACGACACAGATACGCAGTATTTT.

This clonotype was recorded many times. The rearrangement links TRBV24-1 to TRBJ2-1; TRBD1 agrees at 9 bases. The V gene's germline CDR1 is KGHDR and CDR2 SFDVKD. The CDR3 is 14 amino acids. Germline trimming cut 4 bases from V and 8 bases from J; bases unmatched to any gene: 5. The CDR3 DNA sequence: TGTGCCACCAGTGACACGGGACAGGGCCATGAGCAGTTCTTC. It is translated as CATSDTGQGHEQFF.